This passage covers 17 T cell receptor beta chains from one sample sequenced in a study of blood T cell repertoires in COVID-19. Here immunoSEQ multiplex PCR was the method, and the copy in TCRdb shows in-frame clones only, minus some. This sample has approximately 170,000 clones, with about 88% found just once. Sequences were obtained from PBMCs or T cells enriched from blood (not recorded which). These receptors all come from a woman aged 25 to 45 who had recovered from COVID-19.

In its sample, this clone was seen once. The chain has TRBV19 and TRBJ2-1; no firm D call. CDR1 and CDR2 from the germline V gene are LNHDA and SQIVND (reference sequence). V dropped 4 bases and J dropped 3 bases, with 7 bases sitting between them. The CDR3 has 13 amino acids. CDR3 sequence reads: CASSKLLYNEQFF. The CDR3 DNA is TGTGCCAGTAGTAAACTCCTCTACAATGAGCAGTTCTTC.

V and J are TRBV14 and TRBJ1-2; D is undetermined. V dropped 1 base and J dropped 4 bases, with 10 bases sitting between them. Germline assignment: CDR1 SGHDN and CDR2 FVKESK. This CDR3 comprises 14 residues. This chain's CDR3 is CASSQVGTTYGYTF. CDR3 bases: TGTGCCAGCAGCCAAGTGGGCACAACCTATGGCTACACCTTC.

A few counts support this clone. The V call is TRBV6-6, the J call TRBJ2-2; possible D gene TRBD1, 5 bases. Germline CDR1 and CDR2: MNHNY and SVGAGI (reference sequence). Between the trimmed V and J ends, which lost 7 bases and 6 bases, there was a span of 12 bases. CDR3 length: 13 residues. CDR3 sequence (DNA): TGTGCCAGCATTGAAAGGGGTCCCGGGGAGCTGTTTTTT. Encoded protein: CASIERGPGELFF.

The CDR3 DNA reads TGCGCCAGCAGGGCCGGGACAAGCTCTGGAAACACCATATATTTT. Translated, it gives CASRAGTSSGNTIYF. The gene calls are TRBV10-1 and TRBJ1-3, with D possibly being TRBD1 (6 bases). The germline gives CDR1 WNHNN, CDR2 SYGVQD (reference sequence). Trimming removed 6 bases at V and 0 bases at J, with 12 bases between. This CDR3 spans 15 amino acids.

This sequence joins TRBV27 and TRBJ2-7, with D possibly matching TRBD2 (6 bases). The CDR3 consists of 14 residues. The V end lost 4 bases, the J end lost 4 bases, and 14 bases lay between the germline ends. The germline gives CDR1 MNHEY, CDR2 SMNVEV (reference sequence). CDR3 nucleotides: TGTGCCAGCAGTTCCCGGGAGAATGGATACGAGCAGTACTTC. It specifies CASSSRENGYEQYF.

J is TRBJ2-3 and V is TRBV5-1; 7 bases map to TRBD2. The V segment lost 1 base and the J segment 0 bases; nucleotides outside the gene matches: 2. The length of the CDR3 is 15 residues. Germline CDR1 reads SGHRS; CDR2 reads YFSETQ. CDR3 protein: CASSLRGVSTDTQYF. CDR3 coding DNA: TGCGCCAGCAGCTTGCGGGGGGTTAGCACAGATACGCAGTATTTT.

CDR3 nucleotides: TGTGCCAGCAGCCAAGGGGCAGGCAGGGGGAAAGGGCAGTACTTC. This sequence encodes CASSQGAGRGKGQYF. This chain connects TRBV4-2 to TRBJ2-7; 7 bases map to TRBD1. Germline CDR1 reads LGHNA; CDR2 reads YNFKEQ. This CDR3 spans 15 amino acids. V was pared by 1 base and J by 9 bases, with 12 bases of the junction left unmatched.

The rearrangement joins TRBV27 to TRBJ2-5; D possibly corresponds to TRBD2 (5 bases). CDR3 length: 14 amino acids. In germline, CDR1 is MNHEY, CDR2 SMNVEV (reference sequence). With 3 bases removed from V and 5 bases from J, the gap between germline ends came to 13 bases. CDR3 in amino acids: CASSFGDPRETQYF. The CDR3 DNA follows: TGTGCCAGCAGTTTCGGGGATCCCCGGGAGACCCAGTACTTC.

CDR3 region: CASSTIIPRGTSYNEQFF. As DNA, the CDR3 is TGCGCCAGCAGCACGATTATTCCCCGCGGGACTTCCTACAATGAGCAGTTCTTC. V gene TRBV4-1 combines with J gene TRBJ2-1, with D tentatively TRBD2 (6 bases). Germline CDR1 and CDR2: MGHRA and YSYEKL. The ends were cut back, 5 bases at V and 1 base at J, with 21 bases in the middle. The length of the CDR3 is 18 residues.

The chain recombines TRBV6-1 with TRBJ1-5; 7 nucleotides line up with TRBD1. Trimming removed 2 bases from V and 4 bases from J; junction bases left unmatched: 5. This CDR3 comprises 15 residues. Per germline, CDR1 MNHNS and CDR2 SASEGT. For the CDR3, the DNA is TGTGCCAGCAGTGAAATCTGGGACAGAAATCAGCCCCAGCATTTT. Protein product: CASSEIWDRNQPQHF.

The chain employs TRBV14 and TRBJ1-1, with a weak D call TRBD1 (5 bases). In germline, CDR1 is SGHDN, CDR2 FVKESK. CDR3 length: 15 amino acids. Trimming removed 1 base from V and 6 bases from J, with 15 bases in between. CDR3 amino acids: CASSQVDTWRAEAFF. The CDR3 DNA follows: TGTGCCAGCAGCCAAGTGGACACCTGGAGGGCTGAAGCTTTCTTT. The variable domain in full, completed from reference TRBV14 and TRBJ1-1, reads EAGVTQFPSHSVIEKGQTVTLRCDPISGHDNLYWYRRVMGKEIKFLLHFVKESKQDESGMPNNRFLAERTGGTYSTLKVQPAELEDSGVYFCASSQVDTWRAEAFFGQGTRLTVV.

CDR3 nucleotide sequence: TGCGCCAGCAGCTTGGGTAGCGGGAGGCTGGACGAGCAGTACTTC. It translates to CASSLGSGRLDEQYF. The gene calls are TRBV5-1 and TRBJ2-7, with 10 bases identical to TRBD2. Germline V lookup: CDR1 SGHRS, CDR2 YFSETQ. The V and J ends lost 0 bases and 5 bases, in that order; junction bases with no gene match: 5. The CDR3 is made up of 15 amino acids.

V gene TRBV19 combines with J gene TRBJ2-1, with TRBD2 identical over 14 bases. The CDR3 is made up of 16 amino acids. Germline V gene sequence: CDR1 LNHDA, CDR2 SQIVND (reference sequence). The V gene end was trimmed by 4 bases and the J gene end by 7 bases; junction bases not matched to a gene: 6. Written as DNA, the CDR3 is TGTGCCAGTAGTAAGACTAGCGGGAGGGCAGGGAATGAGCAGTTCTTC. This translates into CASSKTSGRAGNEQFF.

The CDR3 DNA reads TGTGCCAGCAGCCGACAAGATAATTCACCCCTCCACTTT. Its protein is CASSRQDNSPLHF. This chain joins TRBV3-1 (or the pseudogene TRBV3-2) and TRBJ1-6; D is uncertain. Trimming removed 4 bases at V and 5 bases at J, with 6 bases between. Germline V gene data show CDR1 as LGHDT and CDR2 as YNNKEL (reference sequence). The CDR3 spans 13 residues.

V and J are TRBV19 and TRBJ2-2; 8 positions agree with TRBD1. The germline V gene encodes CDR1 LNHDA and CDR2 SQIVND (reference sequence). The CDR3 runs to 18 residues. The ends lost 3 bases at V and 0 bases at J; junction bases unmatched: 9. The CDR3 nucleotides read TGTGCCAGTAGTATCGGAACGGGACAGGCGGCGAACACCGGGGAGCTGTTTTTT. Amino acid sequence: CASSIGTGQAANTGELFF.

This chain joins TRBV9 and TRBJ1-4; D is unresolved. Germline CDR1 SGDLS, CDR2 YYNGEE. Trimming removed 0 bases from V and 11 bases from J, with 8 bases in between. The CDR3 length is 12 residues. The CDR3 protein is CASSVDSTKLFF. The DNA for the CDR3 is TGTGCCAGCAGCGTAGACTCGACTAAACTGTTTTTT.

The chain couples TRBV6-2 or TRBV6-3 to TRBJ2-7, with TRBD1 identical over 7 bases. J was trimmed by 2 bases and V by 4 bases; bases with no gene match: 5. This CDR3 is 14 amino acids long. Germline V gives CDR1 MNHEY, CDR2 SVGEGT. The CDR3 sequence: CASSSRDRAYEQYV. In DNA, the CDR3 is TGTGCCAGCAGTTCCCGGGACAGAGCCTACGAGCAGTACGTC.